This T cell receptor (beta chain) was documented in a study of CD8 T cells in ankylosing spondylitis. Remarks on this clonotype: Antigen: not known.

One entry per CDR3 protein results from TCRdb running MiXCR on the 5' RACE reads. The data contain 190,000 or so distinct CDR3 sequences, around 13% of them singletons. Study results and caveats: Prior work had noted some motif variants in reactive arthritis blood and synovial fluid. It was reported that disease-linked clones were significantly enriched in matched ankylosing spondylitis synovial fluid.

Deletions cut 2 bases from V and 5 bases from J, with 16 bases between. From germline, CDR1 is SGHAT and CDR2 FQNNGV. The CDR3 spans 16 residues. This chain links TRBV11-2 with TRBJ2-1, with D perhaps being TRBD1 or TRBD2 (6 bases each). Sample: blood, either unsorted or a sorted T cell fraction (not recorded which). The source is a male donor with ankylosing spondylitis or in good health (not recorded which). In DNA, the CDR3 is TGTGCCAGCAGCTTATACCGGGGGCCCCCCCACAATGAGCAGTTCTTC. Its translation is CASSLYRGPPHNEQFF.